This T cell receptor beta chain was sequenced during a study of response to subunit inactivated influenza vaccine. Broader study findings: Every seasonal influenza vaccination brings in few new T cells, the authors suggested.

Trimming removed 0 bases at V and 3 bases at J, with 9 bases between. The CDR3 is 14 residues long. Per the germline V gene, CDR1 is MNHEY and CDR2 is SMNVEV (reference sequence). Each CDR3 protein is one row after TCRdb ran MiXCR on the RT-PCR reads. The sample shows more than 700,000 distinct CDR3 sequences, about 20% of them seen only once. This clonotype was observed a handful of times. Antigen unknown. This receptor was taken from a man aged 45 to 65 who received an inactivated influenza vaccine. The genes are TRBV27 and TRBJ2-7; no clear D. Source: PBMCs from blood, taken about 5 days after vaccination. The CDR3 here is CASSLSGNYYEQYF. The CDR3 DNA reads as TGTGCCAGCAGTTTATCCGGAAACTACTACGAGCAGTACTTC.